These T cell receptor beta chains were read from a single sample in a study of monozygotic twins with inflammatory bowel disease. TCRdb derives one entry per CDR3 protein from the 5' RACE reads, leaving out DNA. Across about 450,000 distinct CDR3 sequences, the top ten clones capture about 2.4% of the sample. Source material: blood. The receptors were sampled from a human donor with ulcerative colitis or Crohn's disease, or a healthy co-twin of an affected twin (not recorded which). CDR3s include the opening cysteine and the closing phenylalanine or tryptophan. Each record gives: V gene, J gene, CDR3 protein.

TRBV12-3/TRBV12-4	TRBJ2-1	CASSLGQPAEQFF
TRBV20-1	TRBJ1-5	CSAPGDQPQHF
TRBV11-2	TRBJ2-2	CASSLNPTGELFF
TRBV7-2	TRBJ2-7	CASSPLIIGQSSNHEQYF
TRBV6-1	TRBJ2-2	CASSLKLQYLANTGELFF
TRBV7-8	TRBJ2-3	CASSLGLAGVHGADTQYF
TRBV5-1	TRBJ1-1	CASSASRQAEAFF
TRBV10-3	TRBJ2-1	CAISGTTKRGGWDEQFF
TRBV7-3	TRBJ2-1	CASSLRLILPACLHNEQFF
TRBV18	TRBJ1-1	CASSPLDQNTEAFF
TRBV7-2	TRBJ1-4	CASSSTLGVTNEKLFF
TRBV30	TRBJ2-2	CAWRVQGDTGELFF
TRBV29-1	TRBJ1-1	CSVDLGNTEAFF
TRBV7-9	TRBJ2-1	CASSLEGTTFSEQFF
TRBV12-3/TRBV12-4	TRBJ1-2	CASSLVRDFGYTF
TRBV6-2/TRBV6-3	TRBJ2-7	CASSYSGRIVEQYF
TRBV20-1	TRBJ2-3	CSAPPLLSTDTQYF
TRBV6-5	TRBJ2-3	CASSSSADTQYF